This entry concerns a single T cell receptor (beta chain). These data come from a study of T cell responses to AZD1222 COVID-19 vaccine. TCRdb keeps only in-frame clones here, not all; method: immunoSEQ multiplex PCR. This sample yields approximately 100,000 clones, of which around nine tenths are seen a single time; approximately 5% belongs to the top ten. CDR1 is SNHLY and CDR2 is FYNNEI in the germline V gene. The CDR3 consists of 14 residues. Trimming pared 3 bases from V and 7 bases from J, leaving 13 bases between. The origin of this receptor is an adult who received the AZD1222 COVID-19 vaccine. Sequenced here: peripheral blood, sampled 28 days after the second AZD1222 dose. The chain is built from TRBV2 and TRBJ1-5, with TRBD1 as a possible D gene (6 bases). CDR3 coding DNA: TGTGCCAGCAGTGATCCGGGGGCTGGGCAGCCCCAGCATTTT. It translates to CASSDPGAGQPQHF.